The sequence of this T cell receptor (beta chain) was determined in a study of T cell responses to AZD1222 COVID-19 vaccine. Only in-frame clones appear in the TCRdb table, and some are missing; sequencing was by immunoSEQ multiplex PCR. The sample lists more than 150,000 clones; 90% to 95% were seen once. General study results and limits: In the spike-specific TCR repertoire, nearly half reportedly target unmutated variant regions. Sampling captured repertoires only after the peak T cell response. The breadth and depth of Spike-specific TCRs increased once two AZD1222 doses had been given. The CD4 TCRs associated with vaccination extended across spike and predominated at 160-218 and 743-854.

A remark on this clone: What it binds is not known.

The origin of this receptor is an adult who received the AZD1222 COVID-19 vaccine. Sequences were derived from peripheral blood, sampled 28 days after the second AZD1222 dose.

The CDR3 DNA is TGTGCCAGTAGTACCCCCGCTGGCAATCAGCCCCAGCATTTT. Its translation is CASSTPAGNQPQHF. The rearrangement uses TRBV19 and TRBJ1-5; D remains unclear. In germline, CDR1 is LNHDA, CDR2 SQIVND (reference sequence). V lost 4 bases, J lost 2 bases, and 9 bases lay in between. The CDR3 has 14 amino acids.